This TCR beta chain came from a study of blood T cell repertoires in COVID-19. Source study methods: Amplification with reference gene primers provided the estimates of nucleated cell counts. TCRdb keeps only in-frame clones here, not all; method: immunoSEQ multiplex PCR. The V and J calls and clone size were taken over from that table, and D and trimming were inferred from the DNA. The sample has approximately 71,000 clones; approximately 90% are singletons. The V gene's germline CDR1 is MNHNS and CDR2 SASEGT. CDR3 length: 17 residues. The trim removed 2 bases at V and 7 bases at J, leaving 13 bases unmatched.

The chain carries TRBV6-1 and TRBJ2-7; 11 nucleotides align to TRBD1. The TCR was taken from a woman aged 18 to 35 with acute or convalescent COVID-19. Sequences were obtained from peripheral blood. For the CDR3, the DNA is TGTGCCAGCAGTGAACCCGCCACCCCGGGACAGGGGGATGAGCAGTACTTC. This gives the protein CASSEPATPGQGDEQYF.